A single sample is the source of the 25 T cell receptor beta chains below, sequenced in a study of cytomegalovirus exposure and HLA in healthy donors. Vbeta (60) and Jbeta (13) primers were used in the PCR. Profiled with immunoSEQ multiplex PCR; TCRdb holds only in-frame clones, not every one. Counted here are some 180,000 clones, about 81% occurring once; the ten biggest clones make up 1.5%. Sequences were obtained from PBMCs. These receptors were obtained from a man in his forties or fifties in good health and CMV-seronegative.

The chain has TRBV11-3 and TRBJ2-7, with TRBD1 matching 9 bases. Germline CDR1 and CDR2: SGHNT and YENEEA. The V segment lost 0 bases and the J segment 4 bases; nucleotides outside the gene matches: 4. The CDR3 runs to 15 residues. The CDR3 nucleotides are TGTGCCAGCAGCTTAGAAGGGACAGGGTCGTACGAGCAGTACTTC. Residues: CASSLEGTGSYEQYF. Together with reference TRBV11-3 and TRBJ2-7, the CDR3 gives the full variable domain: EAGVVQSPRYKIIEKKQPVAFWCNPISGHNTLYWYLQNLGQGPELLIRYENEEAVDDSQLPKDRFSAERLKGVDSTLKIQPAELGDSAVYLCASSLEGTGSYEQYFGPGTRLTVT.

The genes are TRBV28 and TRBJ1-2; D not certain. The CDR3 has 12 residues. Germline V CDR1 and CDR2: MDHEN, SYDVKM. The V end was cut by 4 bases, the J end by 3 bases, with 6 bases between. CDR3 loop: CASSYRDYGYTF. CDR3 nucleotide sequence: TGTGCCAGCAGTTATCGGGACTATGGCTACACCTTC.

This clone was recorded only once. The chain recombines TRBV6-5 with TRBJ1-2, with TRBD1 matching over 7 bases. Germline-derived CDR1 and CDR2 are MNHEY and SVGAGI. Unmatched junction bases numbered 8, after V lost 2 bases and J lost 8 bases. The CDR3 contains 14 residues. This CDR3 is CASSYGTGESGYTF. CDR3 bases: TGTGCCAGCAGTTACGGAACAGGGGAGAGCGGCTACACCTTC.

This CDR3 reads CASSFWRGGDTQYF. CDR3 DNA: TGTGCCAGCAGTTTCTGGAGGGGCGGAGATACGCAGTATTTT. The chain recombines TRBV28 with TRBJ2-3; tentative D call: TRBD2 (6 bases). CDR1 MDHEN and CDR2 SYDVKM come from the germline V gene. V lost 3 bases to trimming and J lost 5 bases, with 12 bases between them. The CDR3 consists of 14 residues.

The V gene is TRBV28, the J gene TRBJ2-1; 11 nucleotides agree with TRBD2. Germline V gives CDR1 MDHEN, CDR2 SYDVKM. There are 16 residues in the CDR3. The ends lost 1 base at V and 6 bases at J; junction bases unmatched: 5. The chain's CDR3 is CASSLLFSGRANEQFF. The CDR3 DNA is TGTGCCAGCAGTTTATTATTTAGCGGGAGGGCCAATGAGCAGTTCTTC.

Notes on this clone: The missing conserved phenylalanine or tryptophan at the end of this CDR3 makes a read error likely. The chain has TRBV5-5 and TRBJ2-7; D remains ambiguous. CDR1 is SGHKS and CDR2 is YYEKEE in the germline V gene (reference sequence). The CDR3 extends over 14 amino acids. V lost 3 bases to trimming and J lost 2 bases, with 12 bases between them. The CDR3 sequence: CASSSAGSTYEQYL. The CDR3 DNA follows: TGTGCCAGCAGCTCCGCCGGGTCTACCTACGAGCAGTACCTC.

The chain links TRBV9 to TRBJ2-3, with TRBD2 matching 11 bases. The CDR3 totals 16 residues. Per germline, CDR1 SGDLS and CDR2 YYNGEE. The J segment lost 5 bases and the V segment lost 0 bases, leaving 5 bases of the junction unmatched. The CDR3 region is CASSVGIAGGQDTQYF. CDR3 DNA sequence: TGTGCCAGCAGCGTAGGAATAGCGGGAGGGCAAGATACGCAGTATTTT.

Here the CDR3 DNA reads TGTGCCAGCAGTTACAGGGGAGAGACCCAGTACTTC. Its translation: CASSYRGETQYF. The chain uses TRBV6-5 and TRBJ2-5; the D gene is possibly TRBD1 (5 bases). Germline V gene sequence: CDR1 MNHEY, CDR2 SVGAGI. V was trimmed by 2 bases and J by 4 bases, leaving 5 bases between them. The CDR3 is 12 amino acids.

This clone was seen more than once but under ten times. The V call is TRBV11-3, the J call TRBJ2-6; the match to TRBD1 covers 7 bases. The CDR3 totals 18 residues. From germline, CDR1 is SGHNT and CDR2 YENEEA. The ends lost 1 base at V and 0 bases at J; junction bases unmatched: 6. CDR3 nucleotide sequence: TGTGCCAGCAGCTTAGGAGACAGGGTTTCCTCTGGGGCCAACGTCCTGACTTTC. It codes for CASSLGDRVSSGANVLTF.

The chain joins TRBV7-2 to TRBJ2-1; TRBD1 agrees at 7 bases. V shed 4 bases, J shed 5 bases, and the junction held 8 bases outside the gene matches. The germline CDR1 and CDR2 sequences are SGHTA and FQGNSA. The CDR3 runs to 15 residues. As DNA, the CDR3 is TGTGCCAGCAGCTCTCACAGGGGATCCCACAATGAGCAGTTCTTC. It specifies CASSSHRGSHNEQFF.

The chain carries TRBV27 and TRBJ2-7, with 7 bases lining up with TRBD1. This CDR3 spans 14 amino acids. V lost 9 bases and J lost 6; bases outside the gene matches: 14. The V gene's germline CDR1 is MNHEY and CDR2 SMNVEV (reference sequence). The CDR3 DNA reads TGTGCCAGTCCTAGGGGCAGGGGGATAGGCGAGCAGTACTTC. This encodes CASPRGRGIGEQYF.

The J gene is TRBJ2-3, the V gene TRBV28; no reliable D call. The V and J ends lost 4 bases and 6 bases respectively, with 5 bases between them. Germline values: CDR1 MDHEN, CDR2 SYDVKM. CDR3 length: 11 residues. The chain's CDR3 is CASSYADTQYF. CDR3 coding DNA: TGTGCCAGCAGTTATGCGGATACGCAGTATTTT.

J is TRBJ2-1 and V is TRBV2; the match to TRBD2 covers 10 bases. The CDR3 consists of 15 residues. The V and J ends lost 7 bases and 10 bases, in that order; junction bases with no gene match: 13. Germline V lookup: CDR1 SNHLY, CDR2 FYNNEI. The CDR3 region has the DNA TGTGCCAGCACCAAGGTAGCGGGGGGACCGTGGGAGCAGTTCTTC. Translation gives CASTKVAGGPWEQFF.

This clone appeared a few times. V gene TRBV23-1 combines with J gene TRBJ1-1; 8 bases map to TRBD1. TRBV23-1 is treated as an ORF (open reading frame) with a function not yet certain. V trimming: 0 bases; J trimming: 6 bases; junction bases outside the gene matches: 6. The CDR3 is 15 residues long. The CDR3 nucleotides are TGCGCCAGCAGTCAATCACCGGACAGGGACCCTGAAGCTTTCTTT. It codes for CASSQSPDRDPEAFF.

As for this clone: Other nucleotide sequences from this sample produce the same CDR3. The CDR3 DNA reads TGTGCCAGCAGTGAAGCGCCTAGGCTAGCAGGGGCCAACGTCCTGACTTTC. It encodes CASSEAPRLAGANVLTF. V gene TRBV6-1 combines with J gene TRBJ2-6, with D possibly TRBD2 on 5 matching bases. The CDR3 has 17 amino acids. From germline, CDR1 is MNHNS and CDR2 SASEGT. Trimming shortened V by 0 bases and J by 4 bases, and 13 bases separated the two germline ends.

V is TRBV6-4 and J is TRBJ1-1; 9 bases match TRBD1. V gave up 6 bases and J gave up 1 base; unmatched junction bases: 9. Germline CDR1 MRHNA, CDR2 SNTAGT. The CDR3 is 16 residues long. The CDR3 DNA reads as TGTGCCAGCAGCCTTCTATACAGGGGGCGGAACACTGAAGCTTTCTTT. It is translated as CASSLLYRGRNTEAFF.

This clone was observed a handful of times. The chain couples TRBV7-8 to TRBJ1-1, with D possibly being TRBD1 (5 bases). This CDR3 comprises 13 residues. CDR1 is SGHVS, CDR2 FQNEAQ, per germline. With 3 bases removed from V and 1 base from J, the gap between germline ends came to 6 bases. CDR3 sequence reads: CASSFGGNTEAFF. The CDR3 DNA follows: TGTGCCAGCAGCTTCGGGGGGAACACTGAAGCTTTCTTT. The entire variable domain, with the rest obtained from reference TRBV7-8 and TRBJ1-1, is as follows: GAGVSQSPRYKVAKRGQDVALRCDPISGHVSLFWYQQALGQGPEFLTYFQNEAQLDKSGLPSDRFFAERPEGSVSTLKIQRTQQEDSAVYLCASSFGGNTEAFFGQGTRLTVV.

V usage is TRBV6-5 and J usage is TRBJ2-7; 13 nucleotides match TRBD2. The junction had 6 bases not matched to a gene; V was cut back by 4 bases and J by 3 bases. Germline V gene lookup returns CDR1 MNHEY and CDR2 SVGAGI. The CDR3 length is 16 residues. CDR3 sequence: CASSSGTSGTIYEQYF. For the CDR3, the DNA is TGTGCCAGCAGTTCCGGGACTAGCGGGACAATCTACGAGCAGTACTTC.

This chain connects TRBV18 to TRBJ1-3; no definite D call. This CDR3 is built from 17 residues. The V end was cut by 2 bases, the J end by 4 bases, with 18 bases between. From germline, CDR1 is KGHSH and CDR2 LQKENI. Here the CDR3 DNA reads TGTGCCAGCTCACCAAGTGGGCCTCCCAGTTCAGGAAACACCATATATTTT. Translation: CASSPSGPPSSGNTIYF.

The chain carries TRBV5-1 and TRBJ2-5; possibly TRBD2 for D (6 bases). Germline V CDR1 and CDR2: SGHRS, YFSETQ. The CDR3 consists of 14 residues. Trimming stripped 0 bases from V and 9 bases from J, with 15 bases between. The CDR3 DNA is TGCGCCAGCAGCTTGGCGGGGGACTCCCTCGCCCAGTACTTC. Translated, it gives CASSLAGDSLAQYF.

The CDR3 DNA sequence: TGCGCCAGCAGCAGAACAGGAGGGGGCGCGTCCACTGAAGCTTTCTTT. This encodes CASSRTGGGASTEAFF. The V gene is TRBV5-1, the J gene TRBJ1-1; 7 positions match TRBD1. Germline V CDR1 and CDR2: SGHRS, YFSETQ. This CDR3 region has 16 residues. The V and J ends lost 4 bases and 4 bases, in that order; junction bases with no gene match: 13.

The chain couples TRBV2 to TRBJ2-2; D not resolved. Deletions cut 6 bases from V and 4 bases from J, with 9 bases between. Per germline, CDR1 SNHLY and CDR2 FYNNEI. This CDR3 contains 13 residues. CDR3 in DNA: TGTGCCAGCAGGGGCCAGGCCACCGGGGAGCTGTTTTTT. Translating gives CASRGQATGELFF.

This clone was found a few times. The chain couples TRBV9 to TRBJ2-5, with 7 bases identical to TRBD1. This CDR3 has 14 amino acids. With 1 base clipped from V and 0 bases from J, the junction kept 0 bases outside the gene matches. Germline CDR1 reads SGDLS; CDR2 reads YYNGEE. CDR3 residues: CASSVQGDQETQYF. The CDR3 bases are TGTGCCAGCAGCGTACAGGGGGACCAAGAGACCCAGTACTTC. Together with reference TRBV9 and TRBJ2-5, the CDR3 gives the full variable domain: DSGVTQTPKHLITATGQRVTLRCSPRSGDLSVYWYQQSLDQGLQFLIQYYNGEERAKGNILERFSAQQFPDLHSELNLSSLELGDSALYFCASSVQGDQETQYFGPGTRLLVL.

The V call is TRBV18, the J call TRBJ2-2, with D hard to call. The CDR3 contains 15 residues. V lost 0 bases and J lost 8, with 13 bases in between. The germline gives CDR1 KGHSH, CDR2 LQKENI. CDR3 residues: CASSPPIQATGELFF. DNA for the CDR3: TGTGCCAGCTCACCACCGATCCAGGCCACGGGGGAGCTGTTTTTT.

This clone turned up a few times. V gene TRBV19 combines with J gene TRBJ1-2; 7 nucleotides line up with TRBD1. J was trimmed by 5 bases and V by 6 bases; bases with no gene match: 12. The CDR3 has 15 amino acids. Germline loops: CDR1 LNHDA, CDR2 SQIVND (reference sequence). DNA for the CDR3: TGTGCCAGTAGCCAGACAACAGGGGTTGAATATGGCTACACCTTC. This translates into CASSQTTGVEYGYTF.